The T cell receptor (beta chain) under discussion was sequenced for a study of PD-L1 blockade in urothelial cancer. Study as a whole: Patients with male sex and bladder-origin urothelial cancer accounted for about 85% of the roughly 29 enrolled. Blood drawn 3 weeks (second dose) and 6 weeks after treatment start was analyzed.

Patients each gave 1 to 8 samples, pretreatment and on-treatment. This clone was recorded once. Some clones are missing from TCRdb's copy, which holds only in-frame ones; the method was immunoSEQ multiplex PCR. The table shows about 38,000 clones, with 75% to 90% occurring only once. The sequence was collected from a man aged 55 to 70 with urothelial cancer. Sample: PBMCs, taken around atezolizumab (anti-PD-L1) treatment.

CDR3 loop: CASSPRGSNSPLHF. Here the CDR3 DNA reads TGTGCCAGCAGTCCCAGGGGTAGTAATTCACCCCTCCACTTT. The chain couples TRBV6-5 to TRBJ1-6; tentatively, D is TRBD1 (6 bases). Trimming took 5 bases from V and 6 from J, leaving 11 bases between them. CDR1 and CDR2 (germline): MNHEY, SVGAGI. The CDR3 contains 14 residues.